This T cell receptor (beta chain) is from a study of cytomegalovirus exposure and HLA in healthy donors. PCR employed 60 Vbeta and 13 Jbeta primers. Generated by immunoSEQ multiplex PCR, the TCRdb table keeps only in-frame clones and is missing some. Among around 180,000 clones listed, roughly three quarters were seen once. Germline-derived CDR1 and CDR2 are SGHAT and FQNNGV. Trimming stripped 4 bases from V and 0 bases from J, with 21 bases between. The CDR3 is made up of 18 amino acids. The sample was PBMCs. The chain recombines TRBV11-2 with TRBJ1-2, with D tentatively TRBD1 (5 bases). This receptor was identified in a woman between 45 and 65 years old in good health and CMV-seronegative. CDR3 DNA: TGTGCCAGCAGCTCCCTAAGTTCAGGGATGGCTCCTAACTATGGCTACACCTTC. The encoded protein is CASSSLSSGMAPNYGYTF.